What follows are 20 T cell receptor beta chains derived from one specimen sequenced in a study of cytomegalovirus exposure and HLA in healthy donors. A multiplex PCR was run with 60 Vbeta primers and 13 Jbeta primers. This table comes from immunoSEQ multiplex PCR, and its TCRdb copy is limited to in-frame clones, with some not included. The repertoire holds just under 95,000 clones, with 81% as singletons. The source material was PBMCs. These receptors all stem from a human donor in good health.

This clone has more than one count but fewer than ten. This rearrangement joins TRBV6-1 to TRBJ1-1; D is unclear. The germline CDR1 and CDR2 sequences are MNHNS and SASEGT. V lost 1 base, J lost 5 bases, and 11 bases lay in between. The CDR3 is made up of 14 amino acids. CDR3: CASSEGVGRTEAFF. CDR3 sequence (DNA): TGTGCCAGCAGTGAAGGGGTCGGGAGGACTGAAGCTTTCTTT.

The V and J genes are TRBV19 and TRBJ2-5, with D possibly TRBD2 on 5 matching bases. The CDR3 has 13 amino acids. CDR1 and CDR2 from the germline V gene are LNHDA and SQIVND (reference sequence). Trimming stripped 6 bases from V and 2 bases from J, with 10 bases between. CDR3 nucleotide sequence: TGTGCCAGTAGCCAACTAGATCAAGAGACCCAGTACTTC. This codes for CASSQLDQETQYF.

The rearrangement joins TRBV27 to TRBJ2-7, with a possible D match to TRBD1 (8 bases). Germline V gene data show CDR1 as MNHEY and CDR2 as SMNVEV (reference sequence). The length of the CDR3 is 13 residues. The germline V and J ends were trimmed by 3 bases and 6 bases, with 12 bases remaining between them. As DNA, the CDR3 is TGTGCCAGCAGTTTGAACAGGGGGGGCGAGCAGTACTTC. Encoded protein: CASSLNRGGEQYF.

This clone was counted a few times. Other DNA sequences of this sample code for an identical CDR3. The chain combines TRBV28 with TRBJ2-7; TRBD1 might be the D (7 bases). V lost 5 bases and J lost 4, with 18 bases in between. The CDR3 is 15 amino acids. Germline loops: CDR1 MDHEN, CDR2 SYDVKM. In nucleotides, the CDR3 is TGTGCCAGCAGTAACACAGGGGAGGCCAATTACGAGCAGTACTTC. Translation gives CASSNTGEANYEQYF.

This clone was observed once. This chain links TRBV6-5 with TRBJ2-7; no clear D gene. The V and J ends lost 8 bases and 0 bases respectively, with 17 bases between them. The V gene's germline CDR1 is MNHEY and CDR2 SVGAGI. The CDR3 has 15 amino acids. CDR3 DNA sequence: TGTGCCAGCCGAAAGGAAAGGCGGTCCTCCTACGAGCAGTACTTC. This codes for CASRKERRSSYEQYF.

The rearrangement joins TRBV19 to TRBJ1-2, with TRBD1 matching 7 bases. The CDR3 totals 14 residues. The germline V gene encodes CDR1 LNHDA and CDR2 SQIVND (reference sequence). The ends lost 5 bases at V and 5 bases at J; junction bases unmatched: 8. DNA for the CDR3: TGTGCCAGTAGTCCGGGGACAGACGGGTATGGCTACACCTTC. Amino acids: CASSPGTDGYGYTF.

Details on this clone: This specimen includes other DNA sequences encoding the same CDR3. J is TRBJ2-7 and V is TRBV19, with 7 bases matching TRBD1. The ends lost 5 bases at V and 7 bases at J; junction bases unmatched: 11. The CDR3 has 14 residues. CDR1 and CDR2 (germline): LNHDA, SQIVND (reference sequence). As DNA, the CDR3 is TGTGCCAGTAGTCCTCTGACAGGGATGGGGGAGCAGTACTTC. Translated: CASSPLTGMGEQYF.

The chain uses TRBV27 and TRBJ2-3; D is possibly TRBD1 (6 bases). The V gene lost 0 bases and the J gene lost 2 bases, with 12 bases spanning the gap. The CDR3 is made up of 16 amino acids. CDR1 and CDR2 from the germline V gene are MNHEY and SMNVEV (reference sequence). The CDR3 is CASSLSPGAFTDTQYF. The CDR3 bases are TGTGCCAGCAGTTTATCCCCAGGGGCATTCACAGATACGCAGTATTTT.

The chain employs TRBV5-1 and TRBJ1-4; 12 positions agree with TRBD1. CDR1 and CDR2 (germline): SGHRS, YFSETQ. J lost 5 bases, V lost 1 base, and 6 bases had no gene match. The CDR3 length is 17 residues. DNA of the CDR3: TGCGCCAGCAGCTTGCTCGGGACAGGGGGCGAGAATGAAAAACTGTTTTTT. Its translation is CASSLLGTGGENEKLFF.

V is TRBV19 and J is TRBJ2-1; 8 nucleotides align to TRBD1. V trimming: 0 bases; J trimming: 7 bases; junction bases outside the gene matches: 8. The CDR3 is 16 amino acids. Germline CDR1 LNHDA, CDR2 SQIVND (reference sequence). The CDR3 reads CASSIDRPGGWNEQFF. In DNA form, the CDR3 reads TGTGCCAGTAGTATAGATCGTCCAGGGGGCTGGAATGAGCAGTTCTTC.

The chain combines TRBV30 with TRBJ1-4, with 8 bases lining up with TRBD1. With 6 bases clipped from V and 10 bases from J, the junction kept 13 bases outside the gene matches. Germline V gives CDR1 GTSNPN, CDR2 SVGIG (reference sequence). The CDR3 is 14 amino acids. The CDR3 bases are TGTGCCTGCCGAGGGGAGCAGGGGGCTTCAAAACTGTTTTTT. This translates into CACRGEQGASKLFF.

The chain is built from TRBV16 and TRBJ1-2; possible D gene TRBD1, 5 bases. There are 15 residues in the CDR3. Germline-derived CDR1 and CDR2 are KGHSY and FQNENV. V was shortened by 4 bases and J by 7 bases, with 19 bases between the two germline ends. The CDR3 nucleotides read TGTGCCAGCAGCCCGATTGGGCAGGGACTTGGTGGCTACACCTTC. It codes for CASSPIGQGLGGYTF.

Written as DNA, the CDR3 is TGTGCCAGTAGTGGGATGAGGGGGTACGGCTACACCTTC. Encoded protein: CASSGMRGYGYTF. The V gene is TRBV19, the J gene TRBJ1-2, with a weak D call TRBD1 (6 bases). Germline V gene data show CDR1 as LNHDA and CDR2 as SQIVND (reference sequence). The length of the CDR3 is 13 residues. V lost 5 bases, J lost 8 bases, and 15 bases lay in between.

This clone came up once. The chain links TRBV15 to TRBJ1-2; D is unclear. Germline-derived CDR1 and CDR2 are LNHNV and YYDKDF (reference sequence). The germline V and J ends were trimmed by 8 bases and 7 bases, with 14 bases remaining between them. The CDR3 sequence is 12 residues long. CDR3 sequence (DNA): TGTGCCACCGGGTTTCCGGCGGGTGGCTACACCTTC. This encodes CATGFPAGGYTF. The variable domain in full, with the rest retrieved from reference TRBV15 and TRBJ1-2, is DAMVIQNPRYQVTQFGKPVTLSCSQTLNHNVMYWYQQKSSQAPKLLFHYYDKDFNNEADTPDNFQSRRPNTSFCFLDIRSPGLGDTAMYLCATGFPAGGYTFGSGTRLTVV.

Only a few counts were recorded for this clone. The V call is TRBV7-6, the J call TRBJ2-2, with a possible D match to TRBD1 (6 bases). The CDR3 sequence is 15 residues long. Trimming left V 0 bases short and J 7 bases short, with 12 bases between. The germline V gene has CDR1 SGHVS and CDR2 FNYEAQ. CDR3: CASSLALQGVGELFF. The CDR3 nucleotides are TGTGCCAGCAGCTTAGCGCTACAGGGAGTCGGGGAGCTGTTTTTT.

This clone was seen a handful of times. The rearrangement links TRBV6-5 to TRBJ1-1; TRBD1 is a possible D gene (6 bases). V dropped 2 bases and J dropped 4 bases, with 11 bases sitting between them. CDR1 and CDR2 from the germline V gene are MNHEY and SVGAGI. The CDR3 has 14 amino acids. CDR3 in amino acids: CASSYRGGATEAFF. CDR3 DNA sequence: TGTGCCAGCAGTTACAGGGGGGGTGCCACTGAAGCTTTCTTT.

The count of this clone is one. The genes are TRBV7-9 and TRBJ1-3; D call uncertain. With 5 bases removed from V and 4 bases from J, the gap between germline ends came to 6 bases. The germline V gene has CDR1 SEHNR and CDR2 FQNEAQ (reference sequence). The CDR3 length is 12 residues. The CDR3 sequence: CASSAGGNTIYF. In DNA, the CDR3 is TGTGCCAGCAGCGCGGGGGGAAACACCATATATTTT.

This sequence joins TRBV14 and TRBJ2-5; 10 bases are a match to TRBD2. This CDR3 is built from 18 residues. Losses at the gene ends were 1 base for V and 0 bases for J; bases not matched to a gene: 8. Germline V gene data show CDR1 as SGHDN and CDR2 as FVKESK. This chain's CDR3 is CASSQVLGLARDQETQYF. The CDR3 DNA is TGTGCCAGCAGCCAAGTGTTGGGACTAGCGAGGGACCAAGAGACCCAGTACTTC.

The chain uses TRBV16 and TRBJ2-7; 7 bases agree with TRBD2. Germline CDR1 and CDR2: KGHSY and FQNENV. CDR3 length: 15 amino acids. V shed 4 bases, J shed 3 bases, and the junction held 9 bases outside the gene matches. The CDR3 region has the DNA TGTGCCAGCAGCCGCAGAGAGCGGGACGGCTACGAGCAGTACTTC. This gives the protein CASSRRERDGYEQYF.

This chain joins TRBV28 and TRBJ1-4; D gene uncertain. Germline CDR1 is MDHEN and CDR2 is SYDVKM. The CDR3 loop spans 14 amino acids. V was pared by 6 bases and J by 0 bases, with 8 bases between. This chain's CDR3 is CASRDTPTNEKLFF. CDR3 DNA: TGTGCCAGCAGAGACACCCCAACTAATGAAAAACTGTTTTTT.